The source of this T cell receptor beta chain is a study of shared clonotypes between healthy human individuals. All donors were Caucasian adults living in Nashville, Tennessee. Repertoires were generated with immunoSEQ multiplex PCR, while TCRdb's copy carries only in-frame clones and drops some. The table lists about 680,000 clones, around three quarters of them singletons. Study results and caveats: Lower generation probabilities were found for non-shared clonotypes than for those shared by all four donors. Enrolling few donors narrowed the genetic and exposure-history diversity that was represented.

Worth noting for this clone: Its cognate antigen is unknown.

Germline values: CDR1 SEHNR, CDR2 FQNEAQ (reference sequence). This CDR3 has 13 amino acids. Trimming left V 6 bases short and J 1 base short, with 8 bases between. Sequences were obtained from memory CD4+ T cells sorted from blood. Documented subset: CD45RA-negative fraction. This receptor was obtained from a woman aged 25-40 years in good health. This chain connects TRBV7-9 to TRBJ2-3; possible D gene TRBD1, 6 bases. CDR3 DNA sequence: TGTGCCAGCAGTTGGACAGGCACAGATACGCAGTATTTT. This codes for CASSWTGTDTQYF.